A selection of T cell receptor beta chains follows, all from one sample in a study of T cells in Graves' hyperthyroidism and ophthalmopathy. TCRdb re-called the multiplex PCR reads through MiXCR, storing one row per CDR3 protein. In the table there are hundreds of thousands of distinct CDR3 sequences, 15% to 18% of which are singletons. Sequenced: blood. These receptors were obtained from a woman aged 18-29 years with Graves' hyperthyroidism. Each CDR3 is given with its conserved first and last residue. Fields, in order: D gene, clone size, V gene, J gene, CDR3 protein, CDR3 DNA. The D gene is left open where the match is weak. Only part of the rows carry a size: once, few, many, or a class if the clone is expanded.

TRBD1	NA	TRBV12-3/TRBV12-4	TRBJ1-2	CASSLFQGVGGYTF	TGTGCCAGCAGTCTTTTCCAGGGGGTCGGCGGCTACACCTTC
TRBD1	many	TRBV12-3/TRBV12-4	TRBJ1-2	CASNPDDRAYGYTF	TGTGCCAGCAATCCAGATGACAGGGCGTATGGCTACACCTTC
NA	many	TRBV6-1	TRBJ1-2	CASSQGWGYGYTF	TGTGCCAGCAGTCAGGGGTGGGGATATGGCTACACCTTC
NA	many	TRBV5-1	TRBJ2-7	CASSLALTGNSYEQYF	TGCGCCAGCAGCTTGGCCCTTACAGGGAACTCCTACGAGCAGTACTTC
NA	NA	TRBV20-1	TRBJ2-3	CSVIGGGADTQYF	TGCAGTGTCATAGGGGGGGGCGCAGATACGCAGTATTTT
NA	few	TRBV28	TRBJ2-4	CASSPGDDLAKNIQYF	TGTGCCAGCAGTCCCGGAGACGACCTAGCCAAAAACATTCAGTACTTC
TRBD1	many	TRBV6-1	TRBJ1-5	CASRRQGNNQPQHF	TGTGCCAGCAGGAGACAGGGAAACAATCAGCCCCAGCATTTT
NA	many	TRBV20-1	TRBJ2-5	CSAREVGSVQETQYF	TGCAGTGCTAGGGAAGTGGGGAGCGTTCAAGAGACCCAGTACTTC
NA	many	TRBV29-1	TRBJ1-2	CSVPQGAF	TGCAGCGTTCCCCAAGGAGCCTTC
TRBD2	few	TRBV19	TRBJ2-1	CASSIRLAAYNEQFF	TGTGCCAGTAGTATCAGACTAGCGGCTTACAATGAGCAGTTCTTC
TRBD2	NA	TRBV2	TRBJ2-7	CASSVGSSGSYEQYF	TGTGCCAGCAGTGTGGGGTCTAGCGGATCCTACGAGCAGTACTTC
NA	NA	TRBV12-3/TRBV12-4	TRBJ1-5	CASTGGLQSEAQHF	TGTGCCAGCACGGGGGGGCTCCAATCCGAGGCCCAGCATTTT
NA	NA	TRBV12-3/TRBV12-4	TRBJ1-3	CASTISRSPSGNTIYF	TGTGCCAGCACCATAAGTAGGTCACCCTCTGGAAACACCATATATTTT
NA	NA	TRBV7-7	TRBJ1-2	CASSILPMRNYGYTF	TGTGCTAGCAGCATTCTACCGATGCGCAACTATGGCTACACCTTC
TRBD1	many	TRBV20-1	TRBJ2-7	CSARDSGQGSSHEQYF	TGCAGTGCTAGAGATTCCGGACAGGGTTCTTCTCACGAGCAGTACTTC
NA	many	TRBV7-3	TRBJ1-4	CASSTNPGEKLFF	TGTGCCAGCAGCACCAACCCAGGTGAAAAACTGTTTTTT
NA	many	TRBV7-3	TRBJ2-1	CASSLSYSSYNEQFF	TGTGCCAGCAGCTTAAGTTATAGCTCCTACAATGAGCAGTTCTTC
TRBD1	few	TRBV27	TRBJ2-1	CASSSQGRGRNEQFF	TGTGCCAGCAGTTCCCAGGGAAGGGGGCGCAATGAGCAGTTCTTC
NA	many	TRBV7-3	TRBJ2-5	CASSLSDHQETQYF	TGTGCCAGCAGCTTATCAGATCACCAAGAGACCCAGTACTTC
NA	many	TRBV9	TRBJ1-1	CASSVRGTLNTEAFF	TGTGCCAGCAGCGTCAGAGGGACCTTGAACACTGAAGCTTTCTTT
TRBD2	NA	TRBV4-1	TRBJ2-7	CASSQGGSGTYEQYF	TGCGCCAGCAGCCAAGGCGGTAGCGGGACCTACGAGCAGTACTTC
TRBD1	few	TRBV20-1	TRBJ2-5	CSALDRAGETQYF	TGCAGTGCTTTGGACAGGGCAGGGGAGACCCAGTACTTC